The 28 T cell receptor beta chains presented below share a single source sample, sequenced in a study of T cell repertoires in ileal Crohn's disease. Libraries were prepared by immunoSEQ multiplex PCR; TCRdb keeps only in-frame clonotypes and omits some of them. This table holds approximately 5,000 clones, around nine tenths found once. Sequenced: ileal tissue. The receptors derive from an adult with Crohn's disease.

This sequence joins TRBV28 and TRBJ2-2; D is uncertain. With 6 bases removed from V and 1 base from J, the gap between germline ends came to 9 bases. The CDR3 sequence is 14 residues long. CDR1 is MDHEN, CDR2 SYDVKM, per germline. The DNA for the CDR3 is TGTGCCAGCAGCCTGGCCGAGAACACCGGGGAGCTGTTTTTT. This sequence encodes CASSLAENTGELFF.

Of note for this clone: Other DNA sequences in this specimen translate into the identical CDR3. The chain carries TRBV7-2 and TRBJ2-5, with a tentative D call TRBD2 (5 bases). CDR1 is SGHTA and CDR2 is FQGNSA in the germline V gene. The CDR3 length is 15 residues. Trimming took 1 base from V and 2 from J, leaving 11 bases between them. The CDR3 DNA follows: TGTGCCAGCAGCTTAGGGGCTAGCCTACAAGAGACCCAGTACTTC. Its protein product is CASSLGASLQETQYF. Looking up the rest from reference TRBV7-2 and TRBJ2-5 gives the full variable domain: GAGVSQSPSNKVTEKGKDVELRCDPISGHTALYWYRQSLGQGLEFLIYFQGNSAPDKSGLPSDRFSAERTGGSVSTLTIQRTQQEDSAVYLCASSLGASLQETQYFGPGTRLLVL.

The chain links TRBV29-1 to TRBJ1-5; D is unclear. CDR3 length: 13 amino acids. Germline V gives CDR1 SQVTM, CDR2 ANQGSEA. Trimming removed 3 bases at V and 6 bases at J, with 12 bases between. CDR3 nucleotide sequence: TGCAGCGTTGAGTACGGGGTCGGTCAGCCCCAGCATTTT. Protein sequence: CSVEYGVGQPQHF.

The chain couples TRBV28 to TRBJ2-1; TRBD2 matches 11 bases. The CDR3 runs to 16 residues. The germline CDR1 and CDR2 sequences are MDHEN and SYDVKM. The J segment lost 4 bases and the V segment lost 6 bases, leaving 8 bases of the junction unmatched. In nucleotides, the CDR3 is TGTGCCAGCAGCGGGAGACTAGCGGGGAGTTACAATGAGCAGTTCTTC. This sequence encodes CASSGRLAGSYNEQFF.

Details on this clone: Without the conserved terminal phenylalanine or tryptophan, this CDR3 likely stems from a read error. No DNA is shown, since the ends of the CDR3 on it are uncertain; the CDR3 is the one TCRdb lists. The V call is TRBV21-1, the J call TRBJ1-2; TRBD1 reflects the table's D call only, with no check against the DNA. TRBV21-1 is marked as a pseudogene. The CDR3 numbers 10 amino acids, ends counted. The CDR3 sequence: CASSKRRTGR.

This chain connects TRBV18 to TRBJ2-2, with 7 bases fitting TRBD1. The CDR3 runs to 16 residues. Germline V CDR1 and CDR2: KGHSH, LQKENI. After removal of 6 bases from V and 1 base from J, the junction contained 8 bases not matched to a gene. The CDR3: CASSLQGPLNTGELFF. The CDR3 DNA sequence: TGTGCCAGCTCCCTACAGGGGCCACTGAACACCGGGGAGCTGTTTTTT.

This clone was observed a single time. The chain combines TRBV2 with TRBJ2-1, with TRBD1 matching 12 bases. The germline CDR1 and CDR2 sequences are SNHLY and FYNNEI. V shed 5 bases, J shed 0 bases, and the junction held 8 bases outside the gene matches. This CDR3 is built from 18 residues. CDR3 residues: CASSPGQGALSSYNEQFF. The CDR3 DNA reads TGTGCCAGCAGTCCGGGACAGGGGGCCTTGAGCTCCTACAATGAGCAGTTCTTC. The complete variable domain, with remaining parts taken from reference TRBV2 and TRBJ2-1, reads EPEVTQTPSHQVTQMGQEVILRCVPISNHLYFYWYRQILGQKVEFLVSFYNNEISEKSEIFDDQFSVERPDGSNFTLKIRSTKLEDSAMYFCASSPGQGALSSYNEQFFGPGTRLTVL.

J is TRBJ1-1 and V is TRBV5-1, with 7 bases aligning to TRBD1. The CDR3 totals 13 residues. The germline V gene has CDR1 SGHRS and CDR2 YFSETQ. Losses at the gene ends were 5 bases for V and 2 bases for J; bases not matched to a gene: 3. The DNA for the CDR3 is TGCGCCAGCAGAAGGGACAGCAACACTGAAGCTTTCTTT. The encoded protein is CASRRDSNTEAFF. The variable domain in full, with the rest retrieved from reference TRBV5-1 and TRBJ1-1, is KAGVTQTPRYLIKTRGQQVTLSCSPISGHRSVSWYQQTPGQGLQFLFEYFSETQRNKGNFPGRFSGRQFSNSRSEMNVSTLELGDSALYLCASRRDSNTEAFFGQGTRLTVV.

This chain uses TRBV11-2 with TRBJ1-1; D is possibly TRBD1 (6 bases). The germline CDR1 and CDR2 sequences are SGHAT and FQNNGV. V lost 3 bases, J lost 0 bases, and 8 bases lay in between. CDR3 length: 14 amino acids. CDR3 sequence (DNA): TGTGCCAGCAGCTTTGGACAGCTGAACACTGAAGCTTTCTTT. Translated, it gives CASSFGQLNTEAFF.

The chain links TRBV28 to TRBJ2-1, with a tentative D call TRBD2 (5 bases). The germline CDR1 and CDR2 sequences are MDHEN and SYDVKM. This CDR3 is 15 amino acids long. Trimming removed 5 bases at V and 5 bases at J, with 16 bases between. The CDR3 DNA reads as TGTGCCAGCAGTCCCATCGGGATCCGTCACAATGAGCAGTTCTTC. Its protein product is CASSPIGIRHNEQFF.

V gene TRBV30 combines with J gene TRBJ2-7; weak D call: TRBD1 (7 bases). Germline V gene lookup returns CDR1 GTSNPN and CDR2 SVGIG (reference sequence). With 4 bases removed from V and 2 bases from J, the gap between germline ends came to 12 bases. The CDR3 sequence is 13 residues long. DNA for the CDR3: TGTGCCTGGACAGGGGGGCCTACCTACGAGCAGTACTTC. Translation: CAWTGGPTYEQYF.

V usage is TRBV7-9 and J usage is TRBJ2-7; 7 nucleotides line up with TRBD2. The CDR3 sequence is 14 residues long. The V gene end was trimmed by 0 bases and the J gene end by 6 bases; junction bases not matched to a gene: 5. The germline CDR1 and CDR2 sequences are SEHNR and FQNEAQ (reference sequence). DNA for the CDR3: TGTGCCAGCAGCTTAGCGAGTACGGGGGGCGAGCAGTACTTC. It codes for CASSLASTGGEQYF.

The CDR3 loop reads CASSVSVNTEAFF. DNA for the CDR3: TGTGCCAGCAGTGTTTCAGTGAACACTGAAGCTTTCTTT. The chain couples TRBV2 to TRBJ1-1; D gene unclear. V lost 4 bases and J lost 0, with 6 bases in between. The CDR3 covers 13 residues. Germline V gene data show CDR1 as SNHLY and CDR2 as FYNNEI.

The V call is TRBV6-1, the J call TRBJ1-3; D possibly corresponds to TRBD1 (6 bases). From germline, CDR1 is MNHNS and CDR2 SASEGT. V lost 6 bases and J 0 bases, leaving 12 bases between the germline ends. This CDR3 contains 15 residues. The CDR3 here is CASSGGAYSGNTIYF. In DNA form, the CDR3 reads TGTGCCAGCAGCGGGGGGGCTTACTCTGGAAACACCATATATTTT.

This clone was seen a few times. The rearrangement joins TRBV18 to TRBJ2-1; TRBD1 agrees at 8 bases. Germline loops: CDR1 KGHSH, CDR2 LQKENI. With V trimmed by 3 bases and J by 4 bases, 14 bases remained unmatched. The CDR3 consists of 18 residues. CDR3 sequence: CASSPRGQGSVQYNEQFF. The CDR3 DNA sequence: TGTGCCAGCTCACCTCGAGGACAGGGCAGTGTCCAATACAATGAGCAGTTCTTC.

The chain couples TRBV11-2 to TRBJ2-1; 10 bases line up with TRBD2. The length of the CDR3 is 15 residues. Germline V gives CDR1 SGHAT, CDR2 FQNNGV. J was trimmed by 2 bases and V by 4 bases; bases with no gene match: 2. CDR3 DNA sequence: TGTGCCAGCAGCTACACTAGCGGGACCTACAATGAGCAGTTCTTC. It is translated as CASSYTSGTYNEQFF.

This chain joins TRBV27 and TRBJ1-4, with TRBD1 identical over 7 bases. CDR3 length: 14 amino acids. With V trimmed by 5 bases and J by 8 bases, 8 bases remained unmatched. Germline CDR1 MNHEY, CDR2 SMNVEV (reference sequence). The CDR3 region is CASSRNRGGEKLFF. DNA for the CDR3: TGTGCCAGCAGTAGAAACAGGGGTGGGGAAAAACTGTTTTTT.

The chain combines TRBV7-2 with TRBJ2-3; 14 nucleotides align to TRBD2. The CDR3 runs 17 residues. Germline CDR1 reads SGHTA; CDR2 reads FQGNSA. The V gene end was trimmed by 2 bases and the J gene end by 4 bases; junction bases not matched to a gene: 5. CDR3 residues: CASSLKTSGGAADTQYF. The CDR3 bases are TGTGCCAGCAGCTTAAAGACTAGCGGGGGGGCGGCAGATACGCAGTATTTT.

This clone was counted a few times. This chain uses TRBV5-8 with TRBJ2-1; 7 nucleotides agree with TRBD2. The trim removed 2 bases at V and 9 bases at J, leaving 5 bases unmatched. CDR3 length: 13 residues. Looked up from germline, CDR1 is SGHTS and CDR2 is YDEGEE. The chain's CDR3 is CASSFYWGGEQFF. In nucleotides, the CDR3 is TGTGCCAGCAGCTTCTACTGGGGGGGTGAGCAGTTCTTC.

This clone was picked up one time. This sequence joins TRBV7-8 and TRBJ1-3, with TRBD1 as a possible D gene (5 bases). This CDR3 contains 16 residues. The ends were cut back, 7 bases at V and 0 bases at J, with 16 bases in the middle. Per the germline V gene, CDR1 is SGHVS and CDR2 is FQNEAQ. The CDR3 region has the DNA TGTGCCAGCACCAAGGGTTCAGGGATCTCTGGAAACACCATATATTTT. Its translation: CASTKGSGISGNTIYF. The full variable domain, in which reference TRBV7-8 and TRBJ1-3 provide the parts outside the CDR3, is GAGVSQSPRYKVAKRGQDVALRCDPISGHVSLFWYQQALGQGPEFLTYFQNEAQLDKSGLPSDRFFAERPEGSVSTLKIQRTQQEDSAVYLCASTKGSGISGNTIYFGEGSWLTVV.

J is TRBJ1-6 and V is TRBV9; 7 bases map to TRBD1. With V trimmed by 1 base and J by 8 bases, 3 bases remained unmatched. The CDR3 extends over 14 amino acids. CDR1 SGDLS and CDR2 YYNGEE come from the germline V gene. This chain's CDR3 is CASSVLDRDSPLHF. The CDR3 DNA is TGTGCCAGCAGCGTATTAGACAGGGATTCACCCCTCCACTTT. Combining the CDR3 with reference TRBV9 and TRBJ1-6 gives the whole variable domain DSGVTQTPKHLITATGQRVTLRCSPRSGDLSVYWYQQSLDQGLQFLIQYYNGEERAKGNILERFSAQQFPDLHSELNLSSLELGDSALYFCASSVLDRDSPLHFGNGTRLTVT.

This chain uses TRBV18 with TRBJ2-7; D might be TRBD2 (6 bases). With 0 bases removed from V and 0 bases from J, the gap between germline ends came to 18 bases. CDR1 is KGHSH and CDR2 is LQKENI in the germline V gene. The CDR3 totals 18 residues. The CDR3 region is CASSPPWGAGRLSYEQYF. The CDR3 coding sequence is TGTGCCAGCTCACCACCCTGGGGTGCGGGGAGACTCTCCTACGAGCAGTACTTC.

The chain has TRBV7-6 and TRBJ1-2; 8 nucleotides agree with TRBD1. V lost 5 bases, J lost 3 bases, and 11 bases stayed unmatched. Germline V gene data show CDR1 as SGHVS and CDR2 as FNYEAQ. This CDR3 region has 16 residues. Here the CDR3 reads CASSARTGQFHYGYTF. CDR3 coding DNA: TGTGCCAGCAGCGCGCGGACAGGGCAATTTCACTATGGCTACACCTTC. The full variable domain, completed using reference TRBV7-6 and TRBJ1-2, is GAGVSQSPRYKVTKRGQDVALRCDPISGHVSLYWYRQALGQGPEFLTYFNYEAQQDKSGLPNDRFSAERPEGSISTLTIQRTEQRDSAMYRCASSARTGQFHYGYTFGSGTRLTVV.

The chain has TRBV19 and TRBJ1-5; tentatively, D is TRBD1 (5 bases). V was cut by 2 bases and J by 9 bases, with 8 bases left in between. The CDR3 extends over 12 amino acids. The germline V gene has CDR1 LNHDA and CDR2 SQIVND (reference sequence). The CDR3 protein is CASSIQGGPQHF. CDR3 nucleotide sequence: TGTGCCAGTAGTATACAGGGAGGGCCCCAGCATTTT.

This rearrangement joins TRBV21-1 to TRBJ2-3; the table's D call TRBD1 went unverified against the DNA. TRBV21-1 is flagged as a pseudogene. The CDR3 runs to 14 residues. CDR3 DNA sequence: TGTGCCAGCAGCAAGGGACAGGGGCCAGATACGCAGTATTTT. As protein: CASSKGQGPDTQYF.

V usage is TRBV30 and J usage is TRBJ2-2, with TRBD1 as a possible D gene (5 bases). Germline loops: CDR1 GTSNPN, CDR2 SVGIG (reference sequence). The length of the CDR3 is 13 residues. Trimming left V 8 bases short and J 1 base short, with 11 bases between. The CDR3 protein is CAHSRGNTGELFF. In DNA form, the CDR3 reads TGTGCCCACAGTAGGGGGAACACCGGGGAGCTGTTTTTT.

The chain links TRBV15 to TRBJ2-2; D is possibly TRBD1 (6 bases). V was clipped by 3 bases and J by 3 bases, with 14 bases between them. The germline gives CDR1 LNHNV, CDR2 YYDKDF (reference sequence). There are 16 residues in the CDR3. The CDR3 loop is CATSRDPGAYTGELFF. The CDR3 coding sequence is TGTGCCACCAGCAGGGACCCAGGGGCTTACACCGGGGAGCTGTTTTTT.

V and J are TRBV7-8 and TRBJ1-5, with TRBD1 matching 8 bases. J gave up 5 bases and V 6 bases, and 3 bases lay outside the gene matches. The CDR3 is 13 amino acids. Germline CDR1 SGHVS, CDR2 FQNEAQ. CDR3 amino acids: CASRKQGDQPQHF. For the CDR3, the DNA is TGTGCCAGCAGAAAACAGGGGGATCAGCCCCAGCATTTT.